Presented here are 25 T cell receptor beta chains from one specimen sequenced in a study of blood T cell repertoires in COVID-19. Assay used: immunoSEQ multiplex PCR; TCRdb lists only in-frame clones, some missing. Of about 250,000 clones listed, about 86% are singletons. Sequenced sample: peripheral blood. These receptors were taken from a man aged 80 or over with acute or convalescent COVID-19.

The rearrangement uses TRBV30 and TRBJ1-2; 8 nucleotides align to TRBD1. The junction had 3 bases not matched to a gene; V was cut back by 2 bases and J by 10 bases. The germline V gene has CDR1 GTSNPN and CDR2 SVGIG (reference sequence). This CDR3 region has 11 residues. The CDR3 coding sequence is TGTGCCTGGAGTAACCAGGGGGCCTACACCTTC. As protein: CAWSNQGAYTF. The full variable domain, its missing parts supplied by reference TRBV30 and TRBJ1-2, is SQTIHQWPATLVQPVGSPLSLECTVEGTSNPNLYWYRQAAGRGLQLLFYSVGIGQISSEVPQNLSASRPQDRQFILSSKKLLLSDSGFYLCAWSNQGAYTFGSGTRLTVV.

V usage is TRBV29-1 and J usage is TRBJ1-3, with D tentatively TRBD1 (5 bases). CDR3 length: 13 amino acids. Germline CDR1 SQVTM, CDR2 ANQGSEA. Trimming pared 4 bases from V and 3 bases from J, leaving 10 bases between. The CDR3 DNA is TGCAGCGTTGCGCAGGGTTATGGAAACACCATATATTTT. Its translation: CSVAQGYGNTIYF. The full variable domain, completed using reference TRBV29-1 and TRBJ1-3, is SAVISQKPSRDICQRGTSLTIQCQVDSQVTMMFWYRQQPGQSLTLIATANQGSEATYESGFVIDKFPISRPNLTFSTLTVSNMSPEDSSIYLCSVAQGYGNTIYFGEGSWLTVV.

The rearrangement links TRBV6-6 to TRBJ1-2, with D unclear. The V gene lost 5 bases and the J gene lost 2 bases, with 9 bases spanning the gap. This CDR3 spans 13 amino acids. Germline values: CDR1 MNHNY, CDR2 SVGAGI (reference sequence). The DNA of the CDR3 is TGTGCCAGCAGTCCCACAGAAAACTATGGCTACACCTTC. It yields the protein CASSPTENYGYTF.

Written as DNA, the CDR3 is TGCGCCAGCAGCTTGTCAGGGCTGGGGCCCCAGCATTTT. Its protein is CASSLSGLGPQHF. V usage is TRBV5-1 and J usage is TRBJ1-5, with a possible D match to TRBD1 (5 bases). CDR1 and CDR2 from the germline V gene are SGHRS and YFSETQ. This CDR3 has 13 amino acids. Trimming took 1 base from V and 9 from J, leaving 11 bases between them.

The chain is built from TRBV9 and TRBJ1-2; maybe TRBD1 (5 bases). CDR1 and CDR2 from the germline V gene are SGDLS and YYNGEE. With 4 bases removed from V and 4 bases from J, the gap between germline ends came to 17 bases. The CDR3 is 15 residues long. The CDR3 nucleotides read TGTGCCAGCAGCATCAGGGAGGTCGCCTTCTATGGCTACACCTTC. This translates into CASSIREVAFYGYTF. Full variable domain (rest looked up from reference TRBV9 and TRBJ1-2): DSGVTQTPKHLITATGQRVTLRCSPRSGDLSVYWYQQSLDQGLQFLIQYYNGEERAKGNILERFSAQQFPDLHSELNLSSLELGDSALYFCASSIREVAFYGYTFGSGTRLTVV.

This rearrangement joins TRBV3-1 (or the pseudogene TRBV3-2) to TRBJ1-1; D gene uncertain. Trimming stripped 4 bases from V and 0 bases from J, with 6 bases between. Germline CDR1 is LGHDT and CDR2 is YNNKEL (reference sequence). This CDR3 region has 13 residues. The CDR3 DNA reads TGTGCCAGCAGCCGGAGCATGAACACTGAAGCTTTCTTT. Translated, it gives CASSRSMNTEAFF.

The chain couples TRBV3-1 (or the pseudogene TRBV3-2) to TRBJ1-2; the D gene is possibly TRBD1 (5 bases). Germline V gives CDR1 LGHDT, CDR2 YNNKEL (reference sequence). The CDR3 length is 15 residues. The germline V and J ends were trimmed by 7 bases and 7 bases, with 22 bases remaining between them. CDR3 sequence: CASTQGGQSLGGYTF. DNA for the CDR3: TGTGCCAGCACTCAGGGAGGGCAATCGCTAGGTGGCTACACCTTC.

The genes are TRBV28 and TRBJ1-4, with a weak D call TRBD1 (6 bases). Germline CDR1 and CDR2: MDHEN and SYDVKM. V lost 5 bases to trimming and J lost 0 bases, with 10 bases between them. This CDR3 region has 15 residues. The chain's CDR3 is CASSLSGATNEKLFF. CDR3 nucleotides: TGTGCCAGCAGTCTCTCAGGGGCAACTAATGAAAAACTGTTTTTT.

V and J are TRBV2 and TRBJ1-4, with D perhaps TRBD1 (6 bases). CDR3 size: 16 residues. Germline CDR1 and CDR2: SNHLY and FYNNEI. V was trimmed by 4 bases and J by 7 bases, leaving 19 bases between them. CDR3 coding DNA: TGTGCCAGCAGTGGGCGCCCACAGGCCAGGGGTGAAAAACTGTTTTTT. Residues: CASSGRPQARGEKLFF.

The J gene is TRBJ2-3, the V gene TRBV7-8, with TRBD2 as a possible D gene (6 bases). This CDR3 is built from 14 residues. The germline V gene encodes CDR1 SGHVS and CDR2 FQNEAQ. V lost 3 bases and J 3 bases, leaving 10 bases between the germline ends. The CDR3 reads CASSFTSRTDTQYF. CDR3 DNA: TGTGCCAGCAGCTTTACTAGCCGGACAGATACGCAGTATTTT.

The rearrangement uses TRBV18 and TRBJ2-1; tentative D call: TRBD2 (6 bases). CDR3 length: 14 amino acids. Germline CDR1 KGHSH, CDR2 LQKENI. V was clipped by 4 bases and J by 4 bases, with 11 bases between them. The CDR3 sequence is CASSRDFIYNEQFF. The DNA for the CDR3 is TGTGCCAGCTCACGGGACTTCATATACAATGAGCAGTTCTTC.

The genes are TRBV28 and TRBJ2-1; 7 bases fit TRBD1. Per germline, CDR1 MDHEN and CDR2 SYDVKM. The CDR3 is 16 residues long. V was clipped by 5 bases and J by 4 bases; unmatched bases: 11. The chain's CDR3 is CASSNQGHRGYNEQFF. The CDR3 DNA follows: TGTGCCAGCAGTAACCAAGGTCACAGGGGTTACAATGAGCAGTTCTTC.

The chain is built from TRBV7-9 and TRBJ1-2; D unclear. The germline V gene encodes CDR1 SEHNR and CDR2 FQNEAQ (reference sequence). The CDR3 length is 15 residues. V was trimmed by 3 bases and J by 4 bases, leaving 15 bases between them. The CDR3 sequence: CASSFPVRLGYGYTF. DNA of the CDR3: TGTGCCAGCAGCTTTCCGGTTCGGCTAGGCTATGGCTACACCTTC.

CDR3 DNA sequence: TGTGCCAGCAGCGTTCGGACAGGGGGCCGGACAGATACGCAGTATTTT. Translated, it gives CASSVRTGGRTDTQYF. This chain connects TRBV3-1 (or the pseudogene TRBV3-2) to TRBJ2-3, with 11 bases identical to TRBD1. This CDR3 has 16 residues. Germline values: CDR1 LGHDT, CDR2 YNNKEL (reference sequence). The ends lost 5 bases at V and 3 bases at J; junction bases unmatched: 7.

The DNA for the CDR3 is TGTGCCAGCAGTCCCACCCGGGACAGGGGGTATGGCTACACCTTC. Protein product: CASSPTRDRGYGYTF. The chain couples TRBV28 to TRBJ1-2; 11 nucleotides line up with TRBD1. The germline V gene has CDR1 MDHEN and CDR2 SYDVKM. There are 15 residues in the CDR3. The ends lost 5 bases at V and 5 bases at J; junction bases unmatched: 7.

This chain connects TRBV6-1 to TRBJ1-2; D possibly corresponds to TRBD1 (5 bases). V was cut by 2 bases and J by 8 bases, with 24 bases left in between. Per the germline V gene, CDR1 is MNHNS and CDR2 is SASEGT. There are 17 residues in the CDR3. Written as DNA, the CDR3 is TGTGCCAGCAGTGAAAGCCAAACCGGGGGGAACTATTGGGGCTACACCTTC. Residues: CASSESQTGGNYWGYTF.

This clone occurred a few times. This chain links TRBV19 with TRBJ1-3, with TRBD1 identical over 9 bases. The CDR3 has 15 residues. Per the germline V gene, CDR1 is LNHDA and CDR2 is SQIVND (reference sequence). J lost 4 bases, V lost 6 bases, and 7 bases had no gene match. The CDR3 DNA sequence: TGTGCCAGTAGCGGTGGACAGGGGCGAGGAAACACCATATATTTT. Protein sequence: CASSGGQGRGNTIYF. The full variable domain, with the rest looked up from reference TRBV19 and TRBJ1-3, is DGGITQSPKYLFRKEGQNVTLSCEQNLNHDAMYWYRQDPGQGLRLIYYSQIVNDFQKGDIAEGYSVSREKKESFPLTVTSAQKNPTAFYLCASSGGQGRGNTIYFGEGSWLTVV.

The V and J genes are TRBV7-2 and TRBJ1-1; 9 bases are shared with TRBD1. The germline V gene encodes CDR1 SGHTA and CDR2 FQGNSA. J was trimmed by 0 bases and V by 4 bases; bases with no gene match: 12. The CDR3 totals 18 residues. CDR3 protein: CASSSATGGGPLNTEAFF. The CDR3, as DNA: TGTGCCAGCAGCTCGGCAACAGGGGGCGGCCCATTGAACACTGAAGCTTTCTTT. Filled out from reference TRBV7-2 and TRBJ1-1, the complete variable domain reads GAGVSQSPSNKVTEKGKDVELRCDPISGHTALYWYRQSLGQGLEFLIYFQGNSAPDKSGLPSDRFSAERTGGSVSTLTIQRTQQEDSAVYLCASSSATGGGPLNTEAFFGQGTRLTVV.

The chain recombines TRBV6-5 with TRBJ1-5; TRBD1 matches at 10 bases. The CDR3 spans 15 residues. Germline-derived CDR1 and CDR2 are MNHEY and SVGAGI. V lost 4 bases, J lost 4 bases, and 4 bases stayed unmatched. The CDR3 sequence is CASSSGTGENQPQHF. Here the CDR3 DNA reads TGTGCCAGCAGTTCCGGGACAGGGGAGAATCAGCCCCAGCATTTT.

The V gene is TRBV5-5, the J gene TRBJ2-1; 10 nucleotides line up with TRBD2. The CDR3 loop spans 15 amino acids. Per germline, CDR1 SGHKS and CDR2 YYEKEE (reference sequence). V shed 1 base, J shed 6 bases, and the junction held 4 bases outside the gene matches. The CDR3 region is CASSLRAGGPNEQFF. Written as DNA, the CDR3 is TGTGCCAGCAGCTTGCGAGCGGGGGGGCCCAATGAGCAGTTCTTC. The full variable domain, completed using reference TRBV5-5 and TRBJ2-1, is DAGVTQSPTHLIKTRGQQVTLRCSPISGHKSVSWYQQVLGQGPQFIFQYYEKEERGRGNFPDRFSARQFPNYSSELNVNALLLGDSALYLCASSLRAGGPNEQFFGPGTRLTVL.

The rearrangement joins TRBV2 to TRBJ1-2; a weak D match, TRBD1 (5 bases). The CDR3 covers 14 residues. CDR1 SNHLY and CDR2 FYNNEI come from the germline V gene. The V gene lost 6 bases and the J gene lost 2 bases, with 13 bases spanning the gap. The CDR3 region is CASRRRVSNYGYTF. CDR3 in DNA: TGTGCCAGCAGACGCAGGGTTAGCAACTATGGCTACACCTTC.

V gene TRBV27 combines with J gene TRBJ2-7, with D hard to call. The CDR3 length is 13 residues. The germline gives CDR1 MNHEY, CDR2 SMNVEV (reference sequence). V lost 3 bases to trimming and J lost 3 bases, with 9 bases between them. CDR3 sequence: CASSLPHYYEQYF. CDR3 bases: TGTGCCAGCAGTTTGCCCCACTACTACGAGCAGTACTTC.

The chain combines TRBV5-1 with TRBJ2-5, with TRBD1 matching over 10 bases. Germline loops: CDR1 SGHRS, CDR2 YFSETQ. The CDR3 runs to 14 residues. V trimming: 3 bases; J trimming: 5 bases; junction bases outside the gene matches: 4. The CDR3 reads CASSSRTGGETQYF. CDR3 nucleotide sequence: TGCGCCAGCAGCTCCAGGACAGGGGGGGAGACCCAGTACTTC.

The rearrangement uses TRBV25-1 and TRBJ2-7; no clear D gene. The V gene lost 8 bases and the J gene lost 5 bases, with 22 bases spanning the gap. CDR3 length: 15 amino acids. CDR1 is MGHDK, CDR2 SYGVNS, per germline. The DNA for the CDR3 is TGTGCCAGCTCAGGCCCTTCTCAGTTACCCCACGAGCAGTACTTC. Translating gives CASSGPSQLPHEQYF.

In the case of this clone: Different DNA sequences within this sample yield the same CDR3. The chain is built from TRBV5-4 and TRBJ2-5, with 16 nucleotides matching TRBD2. This CDR3 region has 16 residues. V was pared by 4 bases and J by 5 bases, with 5 bases of the junction left unmatched. From germline, CDR1 is SGHNT and CDR2 YYREEE (reference sequence). The CDR3 is CASSLGLAGGQETQYF. The CDR3 DNA is TGTGCCAGCAGCCTGGGACTAGCGGGGGGGCAGGAGACCCAGTACTTC.